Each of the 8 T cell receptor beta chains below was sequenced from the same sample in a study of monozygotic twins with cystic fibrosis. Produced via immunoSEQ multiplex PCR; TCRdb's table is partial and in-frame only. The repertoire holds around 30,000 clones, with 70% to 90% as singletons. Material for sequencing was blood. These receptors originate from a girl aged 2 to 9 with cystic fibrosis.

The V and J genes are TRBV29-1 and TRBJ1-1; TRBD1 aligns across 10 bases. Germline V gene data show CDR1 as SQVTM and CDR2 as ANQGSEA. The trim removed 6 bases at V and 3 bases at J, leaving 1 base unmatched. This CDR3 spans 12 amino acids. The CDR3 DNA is TGCAGCGTGGACAGGGGGGACACTGAAGCTTTCTTT. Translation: CSVDRGDTEAFF.

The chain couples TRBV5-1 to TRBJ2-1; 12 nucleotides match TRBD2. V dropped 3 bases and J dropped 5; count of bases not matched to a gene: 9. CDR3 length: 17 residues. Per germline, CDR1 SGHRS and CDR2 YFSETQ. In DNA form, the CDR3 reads TGCGCCAGCAGCTCACGCCTGACTAGCGGGGGAAACAATGAGCAGTTCTTC. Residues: CASSSRLTSGGNNEQFF.

The CDR3 sequence is CASSKGLAGGVNEQFF. In DNA form, the CDR3 reads TGCGCCAGCAGCAAAGGACTAGCGGGAGGGGTCAATGAGCAGTTCTTC. This sequence joins TRBV5-1 and TRBJ2-1; 15 nucleotides agree with TRBD2. This CDR3 contains 16 residues. The germline gives CDR1 SGHRS, CDR2 YFSETQ. V was clipped by 4 bases and J by 6 bases; unmatched bases: 5.

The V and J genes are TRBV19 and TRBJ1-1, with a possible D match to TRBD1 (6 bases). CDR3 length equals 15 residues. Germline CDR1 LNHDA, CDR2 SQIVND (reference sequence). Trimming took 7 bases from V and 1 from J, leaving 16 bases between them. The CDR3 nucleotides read TGTGCCAGTACCCTGAGGGGACAAGGGAACACTGAAGCTTTCTTT. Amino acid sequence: CASTLRGQGNTEAFF. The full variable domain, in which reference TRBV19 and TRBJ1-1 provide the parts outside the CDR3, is DGGITQSPKYLFRKEGQNVTLSCEQNLNHDAMYWYRQDPGQGLRLIYYSQIVNDFQKGDIAEGYSVSREKKESFPLTVTSAQKNPTAFYLCASTLRGQGNTEAFFGQGTRLTVV.

This CDR3 is CASSADGNYEQYF. In nucleotides, the CDR3 is TGTGCCAGTAGTGCGGACGGAAATTACGAGCAGTACTTC. The chain recombines TRBV19 with TRBJ2-7; no reliable D call. This CDR3 spans 13 amino acids. Trimming shortened V by 5 bases and J by 4 bases, and 12 bases separated the two germline ends. Germline CDR1 is LNHDA and CDR2 is SQIVND (reference sequence).

The chain's CDR3 is CASSFTGFNTEAFF. The DNA for the CDR3 is TGTGCCAGCAGTTTTACGGGGTTTAACACTGAAGCTTTCTTT. This chain uses TRBV28 with TRBJ1-1; D unresolved. Trimming stripped 3 bases from V and 2 bases from J, with 10 bases between. This CDR3 comprises 14 residues. Germline V gives CDR1 MDHEN, CDR2 SYDVKM.

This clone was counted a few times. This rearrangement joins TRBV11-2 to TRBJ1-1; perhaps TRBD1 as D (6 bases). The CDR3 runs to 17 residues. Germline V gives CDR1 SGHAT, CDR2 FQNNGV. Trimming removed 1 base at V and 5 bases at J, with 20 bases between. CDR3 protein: CASSLAGVKGVGTEAFF. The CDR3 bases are TGTGCCAGCAGCTTAGCAGGAGTCAAGGGGGTGGGGACTGAAGCTTTCTTT.

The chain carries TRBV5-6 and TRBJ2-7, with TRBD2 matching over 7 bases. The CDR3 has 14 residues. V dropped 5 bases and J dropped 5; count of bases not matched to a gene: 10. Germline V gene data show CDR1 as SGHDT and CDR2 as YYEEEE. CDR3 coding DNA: TGTGCCAGCAGTCTCAACGGGAGGACCAACGAGCAGTACTTC. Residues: CASSLNGRTNEQYF.